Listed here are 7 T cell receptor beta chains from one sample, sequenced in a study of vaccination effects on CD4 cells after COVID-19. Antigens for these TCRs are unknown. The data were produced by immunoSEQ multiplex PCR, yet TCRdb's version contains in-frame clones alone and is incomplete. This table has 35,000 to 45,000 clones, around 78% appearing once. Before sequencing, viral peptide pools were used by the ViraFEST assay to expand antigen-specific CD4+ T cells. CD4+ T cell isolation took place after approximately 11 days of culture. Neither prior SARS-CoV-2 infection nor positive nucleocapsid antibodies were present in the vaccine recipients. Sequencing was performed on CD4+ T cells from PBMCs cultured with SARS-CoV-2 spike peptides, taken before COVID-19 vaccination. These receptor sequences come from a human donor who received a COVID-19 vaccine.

In nucleotides, the CDR3 is TGTGCCAGCAGCCAAAACCCCGGGACAGGGGGAAACACCATATATTTT. It translates to CASSQNPGTGGNTIYF. This chain joins TRBV6-6 and TRBJ1-3; 9 bases fit TRBD1. Germline CDR1 and CDR2: MNHNY and SVGAGI (reference sequence). This CDR3 is 16 amino acids long. J gave up 4 bases and V 6 bases, and 10 bases lay outside the gene matches.

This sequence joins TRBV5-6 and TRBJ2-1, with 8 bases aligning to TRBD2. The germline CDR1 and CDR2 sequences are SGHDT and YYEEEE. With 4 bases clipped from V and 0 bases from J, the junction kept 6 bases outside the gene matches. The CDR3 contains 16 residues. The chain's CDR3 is CASSTLAGLSYNEQFF. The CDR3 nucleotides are TGTGCCAGCAGCACCTTAGCGGGACTCTCCTACAATGAGCAGTTCTTC.

The CDR3 DNA follows: TGTGCCAGCAATACAGGGTACTCTGGAAACACCATATATTTT. Encoded protein: CASNTGYSGNTIYF. The chain carries TRBV28 and TRBJ1-3, with D maybe TRBD1 (6 bases). Germline lookup yields CDR1 MDHEN and CDR2 SYDVKM. This CDR3 is 14 amino acids long. The V and J ends lost 7 bases and 0 bases respectively, with 10 bases between them.

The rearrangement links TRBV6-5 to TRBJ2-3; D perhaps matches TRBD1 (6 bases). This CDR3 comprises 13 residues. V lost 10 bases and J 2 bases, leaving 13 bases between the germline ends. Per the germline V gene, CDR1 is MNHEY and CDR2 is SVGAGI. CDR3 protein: CAISTGHTDTQYF. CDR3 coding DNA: TGTGCCATCTCGACAGGCCACACAGATACGCAGTATTTT.

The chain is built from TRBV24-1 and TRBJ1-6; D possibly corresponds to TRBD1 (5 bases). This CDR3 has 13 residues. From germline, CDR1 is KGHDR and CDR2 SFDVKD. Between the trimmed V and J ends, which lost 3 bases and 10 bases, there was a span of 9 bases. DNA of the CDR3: TGTGCCACCAGTGATGCCCAGGGATCACCCCTCCACTTT. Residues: CATSDAQGSPLHF.

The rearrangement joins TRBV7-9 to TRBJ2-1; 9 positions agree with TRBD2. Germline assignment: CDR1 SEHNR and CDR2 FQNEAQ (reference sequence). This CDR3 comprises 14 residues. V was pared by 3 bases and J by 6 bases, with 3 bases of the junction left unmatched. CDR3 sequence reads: CASSFAGGLNEQFF. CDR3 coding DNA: TGTGCCAGCAGCTTCGCGGGGGGGCTCAATGAGCAGTTCTTC.

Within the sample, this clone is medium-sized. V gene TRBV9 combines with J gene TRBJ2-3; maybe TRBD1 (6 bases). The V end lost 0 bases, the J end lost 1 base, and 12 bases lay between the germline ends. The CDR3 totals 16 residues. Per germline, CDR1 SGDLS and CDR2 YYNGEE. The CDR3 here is CASSVGAAGGTDTQYF. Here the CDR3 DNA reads TGTGCCAGCAGCGTAGGGGCGGCAGGGGGCACAGATACGCAGTATTTT. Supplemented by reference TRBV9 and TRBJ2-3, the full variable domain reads DSGVTQTPKHLITATGQRVTLRCSPRSGDLSVYWYQQSLDQGLQFLIQYYNGEERAKGNILERFSAQQFPDLHSELNLSSLELGDSALYFCASSVGAAGGTDTQYFGPGTRLTVL.